The sequence of this T cell receptor beta chain was determined in a study of T cell changes during pregnancy in multiple sclerosis. Produced via immunoSEQ multiplex PCR; TCRdb's table is partial and in-frame only. The table shows some 25,000 clones, with around 87% occurring only once. The CDR3 extends over 13 amino acids. This receptor was obtained from a female donor in good health, enrolled as a control in a pregnancy study. Sequencing was performed on CD4+ T cells from peripheral blood mononuclear cells, taken in the second trimester of pregnancy. This chain uses TRBV12-2 with TRBJ1-5. TRBV12-2 is an annotated pseudogene. The CDR3 here is CASRLEEDQPQHF. In nucleotides, the CDR3 is TGTGCAAGTCGCTTAGAAGAGGATCAGCCCCAGCATTTT.